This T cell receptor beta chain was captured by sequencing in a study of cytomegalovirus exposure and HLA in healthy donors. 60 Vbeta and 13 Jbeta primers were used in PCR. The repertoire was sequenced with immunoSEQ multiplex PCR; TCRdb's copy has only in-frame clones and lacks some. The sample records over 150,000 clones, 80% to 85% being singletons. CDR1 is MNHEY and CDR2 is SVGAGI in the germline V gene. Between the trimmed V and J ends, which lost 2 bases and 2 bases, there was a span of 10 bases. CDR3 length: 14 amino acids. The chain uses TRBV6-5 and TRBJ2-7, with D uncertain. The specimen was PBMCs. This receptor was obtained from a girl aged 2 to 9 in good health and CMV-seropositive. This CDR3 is CASSYRSGPYEQYF. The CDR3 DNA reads TGTGCCAGCAGTTACCGGTCAGGTCCCTACGAGCAGTACTTC.